The TCR beta chain described here comes from a study of low-dose radiotherapy and immunotherapy resistance in tumors. First-strand cDNA used TRAV- and TRBV-specific primers, covering alpha and beta chains. Over about 19 PCR cycles, TCRs were amplified from a constant-region primer and V-primer adapter. TCRdb passed the reads through MiXCR, listing each CDR3 protein once. The top ten hold around 6.5% of the sample, which has around 60,000 distinct CDR3 sequences, 20% to 25% seen once. Documented time point: after trial treatment. The treatment: LDRT plus nivolumab, ipilimumab, low-dose cyclophosphamide and aspirin (RACIN trial). The source material was PBMCs, sampled after low-dose radiotherapy plus immunotherapy. This TCR was recovered from a male donor with prostate cancer.

The CDR3 bases are TGTGCCACCACAGGGGGATTGGCATTTAGCACAGATACGCAGTATTTT. It specifies CATTGGLAFSTDTQYF. V gene TRBV28 combines with J gene TRBJ2-3, with 8 bases matching TRBD1. This CDR3 has 16 amino acids. V gave up 10 bases and J gave up 0 bases; unmatched junction bases: 12. Germline CDR1 MDHEN, CDR2 SYDVKM. The full variable domain, with the rest looked up from reference TRBV28 and TRBJ2-3, is DVKVTQSSRYLVKRTGEKVFLECVQDMDHENMFWYRQDPGLGLRLIYFSYDVKMKEKGDIPEGYSVSREKKERFSLILESASTNQTSMYLCATTGGLAFSTDTQYFGPGTRLTVL.